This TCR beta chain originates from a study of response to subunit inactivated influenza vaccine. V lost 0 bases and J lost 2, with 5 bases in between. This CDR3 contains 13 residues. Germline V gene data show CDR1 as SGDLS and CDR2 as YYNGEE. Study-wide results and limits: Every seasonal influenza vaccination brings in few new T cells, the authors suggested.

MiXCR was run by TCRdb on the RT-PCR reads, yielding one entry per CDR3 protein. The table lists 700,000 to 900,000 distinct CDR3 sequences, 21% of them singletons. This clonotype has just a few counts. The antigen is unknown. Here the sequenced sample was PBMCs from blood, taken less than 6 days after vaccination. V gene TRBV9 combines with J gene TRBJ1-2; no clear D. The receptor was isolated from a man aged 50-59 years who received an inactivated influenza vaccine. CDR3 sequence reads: CASSVAQNYGYTF. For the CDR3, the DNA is TGTGCCAGCAGCGTAGCACAGAACTATGGCTACACCTTC.